A selection of T cell receptor beta chains follows, all from one sample in a study of shared clonotypes between healthy human individuals. Clones were sequenced by immunoSEQ multiplex PCR, and TCRdb holds only the in-frame ones, with some missing. The sample has roughly 640,000 clones, approximately 97% seen once. Sample: naive CD4+ T cells sorted from blood. The source of these receptors is a woman in her 30s in good health. Both conserved end residues are part of each CDR3. D genes are given only for firm matches. Clone sizes are given selectively: once, few, many, or a class where the clone is expanded.

TRBD2 | TRBJ2-7 | TRBV18 | . | TGTGCCAGCTCACCACAGCGGGAGAGCTCCTACGAGCAGTACTTC | CASSPQRESSYEQYF
. | TRBJ1-4 | TRBV29-1 | . | TGCAGCGTTGTCGAGGGTTTTGATACCGAAAAACTGTTTTTT | CSVVEGFDTEKLFF
. | TRBJ2-2 | TRBV9 | . | TGTGCCAGCAGCGTAACCTGGGGCCACGCGAACACCGGGGAGCTGTTTTTT | CASSVTWGHANTGELFF
. | TRBJ1-6 | TRBV30 | . | TGTGCCTGGGGTGGGGTTAATTCACCCCTCCACTTT | CAWGGVNSPLHF
. | TRBJ2-7 | TRBV5-8 | . | TGTGCCAGCACCAACCGAGGACGAAACTCCTACGAGCAGTACTTC | CASTNRGRNSYEQYF
. | TRBJ1-2 | TRBV11-2 | once | TGTGCCAGCAGCTTCCCCGGGGGAGGGGGCTACACCTTC | CASSFPGGGGYTF
. | TRBJ1-1 | TRBV7-2 | . | TGTGCCAGCAGCTTAATGCAGGGGTTGAACACTGAAGCTTTCTTT | CASSLMQGLNTEAFF
. | TRBJ2-7 | TRBV11-2 | . | TGTGCCAGCAGCTTAGATAGGGGGGACTACGAGCAGTACTTC | CASSLDRGDYEQYF
. | TRBJ1-2 | TRBV27 | . | TGTGCCAGCAGTTTCCAGGGTAAAGACTATGGCTACACCTTC | CASSFQGKDYGYTF
TRBD1 | TRBJ2-1 | TRBV6-6 | . | TGTGCCAGCAGTAGACAGGGGTTGAACGATGAGCAGTTCTTC | CASSRQGLNDEQFF
. | TRBJ1-5 | TRBV19 | . | TGTGCCAGTACTCGGGACCCTTATAGCAATCAGCCCCAGCATTTT | CASTRDPYSNQPQHF
TRBD2 | TRBJ2-7 | TRBV29-1 | . | TGCAGCGTTGAGTCCCGGCGGGGGAACGAGCAGTACTTC | CSVESRRGNEQYF
TRBD1 | TRBJ2-5 | TRBV7-2 | . | TGTGCCAGCAGAAGGGACAGAAAAGAGACCCAGTACTTC | CASRRDRKETQYF
. | TRBJ2-3 | TRBV5-4 | . | TGTGCCAGCAGCTTGGTAGCTGGAAATACGCAGTATTTT | CASSLVAGNTQYF
TRBD2 | TRBJ2-1 | TRBV5-1 | once | TGCGCCAGCAGCTTGGGACTAGCGGGAGACAATTACAATGAGCAGTTCTTC | CASSLGLAGDNYNEQFF
. | TRBJ1-3 | TRBV29-1 | . | TGCAGCGTTGAAGAGGGGCAGGGAAACACCATATATTTT | CSVEEGQGNTIYF
. | TRBJ2-7 | TRBV15 | . | TGTGCCACCAGCGGAGATTATCTCCAATTATATACGGGTACCTACGAGCAGTACTTC | CATSGDYLQLYTGTYEQYF
TRBD2 | TRBJ2-2 | TRBV15 | . | TGTGCCACCAAACCCTCTAGCGGAGCTAACACCGGGGAGCTGTTTTTT | CATKPSSGANTGELFF
. | TRBJ1-2 | TRBV4-1 | once | TGCGCCAGCAGCCAACGATTTAATGGCAGGGATTATGGCTACACCTTC | CASSQRFNGRDYGYTF
. | TRBJ2-7 | TRBV2 | . | TGTGCCAGCAGGCGTACCTACGAGCAGTACTTC | CASRRTYEQYF
. | TRBJ1-4 | TRBV2 | . | TGTTTTAGCCAAGCAACTAATGAAAAACTGTTTTTT | CFSQATNEKLFF
. | TRBJ1-5 | TRBV7-9 | . | TGTGCCAGCAGCTTAACGGGGGTGGGGAACAATCAGCCCCAGCATTTT | CASSLTGVGNNQPQHF
. | TRBJ1-3 | TRBV6-1 | . | TGTGCCAGCAGACAGAGCTCTGGAAACACCATATATTTT | CASRQSSGNTIYF
. | TRBJ2-2 | TRBV6-4 | . | TGTGCCAGCAGTGCGGGGGAAACGAACACCGGGGAGCTGTTTTTT | CASSAGETNTGELFF
. | TRBJ2-1 | TRBV27 | . | TGTGCCAGCAGTTCCCTTGGGGATCCGCTGTTCGATGAGCAGTTCTTC | CASSSLGDPLFDEQFF
TRBD2 | TRBJ2-2 | TRBV5-1 | . | TGCGCCAGCAGCTTTACTAGCGGGAGTGGGACCGGGGAGCTGTTTTTT | CASSFTSGSGTGELFF
. | TRBJ2-2 | TRBV2 | . | TGTGCCAGCAGCCGACTGCCGAACACCGGGGAGCTGTTTTTT | CASSRLPNTGELFF
. | TRBJ1-4 | TRBV27 | . | TGTGCCAGCAGTTTTTCAGCAGCAACTAATGAAAAACTGTTTTTT | CASSFSAATNEKLFF
. | TRBJ1-5 | TRBV2 | . | TGTGCCAGCCGCGCAGTTCGAGGGGTTCGGCAGCCCCAGCATTTT | CASRAVRGVRQPQHF
TRBD2 | TRBJ2-2 | TRBV11-3 | . | TGTGCCAGCAGCATGGCCGGGACTAGCGGGAGCGGTACCGGGGAGCTGTTTTTT | CASSMAGTSGSGTGELFF
. | TRBJ1-4 | TRBV7-9 | . | TGTGCCAGCAGCCCCAGGGCCTCAACAGATGAAAAACTGTTTTTT | CASSPRASTDEKLFF
. | TRBJ2-4 | TRBV6-6 | . | TGTGCCAGCAGTTACGGGATAGCCAAAAACATCCAGTACTTC | CASSYGIAKNIQYF
TRBD2 | TRBJ2-7 | TRBV10-3 | . | TGTGCCACCTCGACTAGCGACTTAACCTACGAGCAGTACTTC | CATSTSDLTYEQYF
TRBD1 | TRBJ2-3 | TRBV19 | . | TGTGCCAGTACCCCCGGACAGGGGGAAGATACGCAGTATTTT | CASTPGQGEDTQYF
. | TRBJ1-5 | TRBV19 | . | TGTGCCAGTAGTCCTGACCGGTATCAGCCCCAGCATTTT | CASSPDRYQPQHF
TRBD1 | TRBJ2-7 | TRBV11-3 | . | TGTGCCAGCAGCTTTACAGGGGCCGAGCAGTACTTC | CASSFTGAEQYF
TRBD1 | TRBJ1-5 | TRBV5-1 | . | TGCGCCAGCAGTCGACACCGTCGACAGGGTCGGTCGGCTGGCAATCAGCCCCAGCATTTT | CASSRHRRQGRSAGNQPQHF
TRBD1 | TRBJ1-2 | TRBV5-1 | . | TGCGCCAGCAGCTTGATGGGACAGGGGGCTTATGGCTACACCTTC | CASSLMGQGAYGYTF
. | TRBJ2-7 | TRBV5-1 | . | TGCGCCAGCAGCCCCGGGACCACCGTCTACGAGCAGTACTTC | CASSPGTTVYEQYF
TRBD2 | TRBJ2-1 | TRBV9 | . | TGTGCCAGCAGCGTAAACCTAGCGGGAGGGGTCGGTGAGCAGTTCTTC | CASSVNLAGGVGEQFF
. | TRBJ1-1 | TRBV27 | . | TGTGCCAGCAGTCCATCGACAGTAATGAACACTGAAGCTTTCTTT | CASSPSTVMNTEAFF
TRBD2 | TRBJ2-2 | TRBV28 | . | TGTGCCAGCAGTCTAGGGACTAGCGGGACAAACACCGGGGAGCTGTTTTTT | CASSLGTSGTNTGELFF
. | TRBJ2-7 | TRBV6-6 | . | TGTGCCAGCAGAGACCAGGGTACCCTTTACGAGCAGTACTTC | CASRDQGTLYEQYF
. | TRBJ1-3 | TRBV19 | . | TGTGCCAGTAGATGGAGCTCTGGAAACACCATATATTTT | CASRWSSGNTIYF
. | TRBJ2-7 | TRBV7-2 | . | TGTGCCAGCAATCCTGGAACAGCAACCTACGAGCAGTACTTC | CASNPGTATYEQYF
. | TRBJ1-2 | TRBV5-1 | . | TGCGCCAGCAGCTTGAGCGTTAACTATGGCTACACCTTC | CASSLSVNYGYTF